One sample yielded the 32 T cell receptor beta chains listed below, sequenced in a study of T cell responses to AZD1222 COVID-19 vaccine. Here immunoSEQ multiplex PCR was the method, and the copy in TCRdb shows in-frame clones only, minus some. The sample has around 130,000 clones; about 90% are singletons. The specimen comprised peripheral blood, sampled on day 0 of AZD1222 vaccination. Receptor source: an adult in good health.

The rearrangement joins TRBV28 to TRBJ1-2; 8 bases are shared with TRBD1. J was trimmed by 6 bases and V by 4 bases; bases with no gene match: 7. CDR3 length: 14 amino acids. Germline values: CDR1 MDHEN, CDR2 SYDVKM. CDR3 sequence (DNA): TGTGCCAGCAGTTGGGGACAGGCGAACGATGGCTACACCTTC. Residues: CASSWGQANDGYTF.

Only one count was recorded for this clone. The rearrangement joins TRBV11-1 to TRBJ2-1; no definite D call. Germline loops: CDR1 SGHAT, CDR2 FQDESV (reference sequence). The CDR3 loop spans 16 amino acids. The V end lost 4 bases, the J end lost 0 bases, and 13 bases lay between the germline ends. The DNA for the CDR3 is TGTGCCAGCAGCTCTCCAACGGTTAGCTCCTACAATGAGCAGTTCTTC. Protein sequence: CASSSPTVSSYNEQFF.

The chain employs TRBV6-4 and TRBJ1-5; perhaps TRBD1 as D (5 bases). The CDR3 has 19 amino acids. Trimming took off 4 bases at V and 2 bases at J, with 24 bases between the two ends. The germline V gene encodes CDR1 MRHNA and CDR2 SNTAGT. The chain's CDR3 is CASSASFGSREEGNQPQHF. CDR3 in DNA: TGTGCCAGCAGTGCCTCCTTCGGATCCAGGGAGGAGGGCAATCAGCCCCAGCATTTT.

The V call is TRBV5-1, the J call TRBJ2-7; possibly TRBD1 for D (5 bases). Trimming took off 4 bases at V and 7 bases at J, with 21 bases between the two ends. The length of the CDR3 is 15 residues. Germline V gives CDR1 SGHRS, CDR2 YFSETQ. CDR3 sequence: CASSPIGAGRREQYF. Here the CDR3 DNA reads TGCGCCAGCAGCCCTATTGGGGCAGGGCGGCGGGAGCAGTACTTC.

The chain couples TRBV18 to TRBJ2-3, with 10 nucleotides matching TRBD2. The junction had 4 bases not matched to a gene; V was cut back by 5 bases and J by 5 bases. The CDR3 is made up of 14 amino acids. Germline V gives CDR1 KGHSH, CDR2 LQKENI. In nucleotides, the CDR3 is TGTGCCAGCTCAGCAACTAGCGGGGTAGATACGCAGTATTTT. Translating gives CASSATSGVDTQYF.

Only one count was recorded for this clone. The CDR3 loop reads CASSRTGAHGYTF. The CDR3 bases are TGTGCCAGCAGTCGGACAGGGGCCCATGGCTACACCTTC. The chain has TRBV6-5 and TRBJ1-2, with TRBD1 matching over 9 bases. From germline, CDR1 is MNHEY and CDR2 SVGAGI. The V gene end was trimmed by 5 bases and the J gene end by 6 bases; junction bases not matched to a gene: 4. The CDR3 is 13 residues long.

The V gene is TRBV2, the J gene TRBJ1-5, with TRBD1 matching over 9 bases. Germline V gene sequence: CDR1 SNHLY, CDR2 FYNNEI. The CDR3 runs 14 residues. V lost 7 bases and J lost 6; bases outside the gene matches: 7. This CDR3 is CASTFDRGAQPQHF. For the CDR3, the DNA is TGTGCCAGCACTTTCGACAGGGGGGCTCAGCCCCAGCATTTT.

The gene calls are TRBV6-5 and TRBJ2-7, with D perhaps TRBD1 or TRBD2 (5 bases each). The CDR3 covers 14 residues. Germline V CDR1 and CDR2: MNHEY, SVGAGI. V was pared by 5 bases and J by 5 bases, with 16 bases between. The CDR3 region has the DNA TGTGCCAGCAGTCAGAGGGGTTTAAGGAACGAGCAGTACTTC. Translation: CASSQRGLRNEQYF.

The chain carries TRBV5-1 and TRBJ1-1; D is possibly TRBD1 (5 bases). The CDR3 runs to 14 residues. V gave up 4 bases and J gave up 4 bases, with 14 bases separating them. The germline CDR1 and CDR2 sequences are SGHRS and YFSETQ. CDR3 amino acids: CASSLSPGTTEAFF. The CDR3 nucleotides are TGCGCCAGCAGCCTTTCCCCGGGGACCACTGAAGCTTTCTTT.

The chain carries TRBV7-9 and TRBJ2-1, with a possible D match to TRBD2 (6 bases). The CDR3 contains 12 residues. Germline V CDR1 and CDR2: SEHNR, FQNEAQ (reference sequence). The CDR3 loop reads CVAGPPNNEQFF. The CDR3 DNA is TGTGTCGCGGGGCCACCTAACAATGAGCAGTTCTTC.

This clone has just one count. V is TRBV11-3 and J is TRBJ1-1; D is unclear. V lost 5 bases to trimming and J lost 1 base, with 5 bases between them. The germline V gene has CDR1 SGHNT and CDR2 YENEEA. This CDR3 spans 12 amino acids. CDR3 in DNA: TGTGCCAGCAGCCCGGGGAACACTGAAGCTTTCTTT. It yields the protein CASSPGNTEAFF.

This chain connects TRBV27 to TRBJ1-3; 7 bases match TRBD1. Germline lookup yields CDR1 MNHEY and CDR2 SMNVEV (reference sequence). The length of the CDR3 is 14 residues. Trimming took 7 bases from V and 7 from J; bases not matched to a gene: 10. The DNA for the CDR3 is TGTGCCAGCACCCGGACAGGAGGAAGGAACACCATATATTTT. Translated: CASTRTGGRNTIYF.

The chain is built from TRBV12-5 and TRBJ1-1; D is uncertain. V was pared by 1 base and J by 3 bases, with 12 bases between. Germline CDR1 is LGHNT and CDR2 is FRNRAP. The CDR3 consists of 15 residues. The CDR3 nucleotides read TGTGCTAGTGGTTTGGCCCAGCTTGGGGACACTGAAGCTTTCTTT. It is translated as CASGLAQLGDTEAFF.

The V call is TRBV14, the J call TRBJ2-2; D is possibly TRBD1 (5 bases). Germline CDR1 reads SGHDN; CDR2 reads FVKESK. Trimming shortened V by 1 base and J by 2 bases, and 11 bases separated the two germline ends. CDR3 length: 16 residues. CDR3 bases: TGTGCCAGCAGCCAAGGGTCAGGACACAACACCGGGGAGCTGTTTTTT. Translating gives CASSQGSGHNTGELFF.

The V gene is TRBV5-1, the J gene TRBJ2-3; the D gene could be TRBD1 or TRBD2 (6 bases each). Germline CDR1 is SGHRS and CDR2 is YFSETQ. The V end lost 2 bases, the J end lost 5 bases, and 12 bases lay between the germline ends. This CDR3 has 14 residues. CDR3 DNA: TGCGCCAGCAGCTTTGGGGGGCGCGGAGATACGCAGTATTTT. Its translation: CASSFGGRGDTQYF.

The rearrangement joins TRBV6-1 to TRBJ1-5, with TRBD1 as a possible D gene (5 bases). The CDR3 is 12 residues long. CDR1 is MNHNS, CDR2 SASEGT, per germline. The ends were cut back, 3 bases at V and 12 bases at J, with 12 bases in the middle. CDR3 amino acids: CASSDGGEHQHF. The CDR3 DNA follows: TGTGCCAGCAGTGACGGGGGGGAGCACCAGCATTTT.

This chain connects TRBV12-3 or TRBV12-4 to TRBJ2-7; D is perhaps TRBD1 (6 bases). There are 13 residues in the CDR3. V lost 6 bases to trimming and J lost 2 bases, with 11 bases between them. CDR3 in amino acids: CASSWDTAYEQYF. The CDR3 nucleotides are TGTGCCAGCAGCTGGGACACCGCCTACGAGCAGTACTTC.

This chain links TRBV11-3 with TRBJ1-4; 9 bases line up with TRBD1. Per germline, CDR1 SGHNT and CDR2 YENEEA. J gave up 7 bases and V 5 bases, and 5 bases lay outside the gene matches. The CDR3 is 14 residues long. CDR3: CASSTRDRAEKLFF. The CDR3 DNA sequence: TGTGCCAGCAGCACTCGGGACAGGGCTGAAAAACTGTTTTTT.

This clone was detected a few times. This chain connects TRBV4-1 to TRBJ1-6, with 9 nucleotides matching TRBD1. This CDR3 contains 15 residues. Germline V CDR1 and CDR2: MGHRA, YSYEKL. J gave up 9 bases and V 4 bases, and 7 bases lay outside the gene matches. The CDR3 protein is CASSRGTGQRSPLHF. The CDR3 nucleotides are TGCGCCAGCAGCCGAGGGACAGGGCAACGTTCACCCCTCCACTTT.

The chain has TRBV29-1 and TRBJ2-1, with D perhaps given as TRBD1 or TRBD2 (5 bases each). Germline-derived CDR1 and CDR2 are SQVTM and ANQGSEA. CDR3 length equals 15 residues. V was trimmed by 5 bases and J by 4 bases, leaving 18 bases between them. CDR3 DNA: TGCAGCGTTAGGGACCCAATTGACAAATACAATGAGCAGTTCTTC. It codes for CSVRDPIDKYNEQFF.

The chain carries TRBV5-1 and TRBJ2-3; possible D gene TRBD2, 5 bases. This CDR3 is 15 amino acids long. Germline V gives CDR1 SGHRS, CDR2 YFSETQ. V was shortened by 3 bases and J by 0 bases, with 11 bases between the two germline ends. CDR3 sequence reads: CASSSGLLSTDTQYF. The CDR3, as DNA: TGCGCCAGCAGCTCTGGACTCCTTAGCACAGATACGCAGTATTTT.

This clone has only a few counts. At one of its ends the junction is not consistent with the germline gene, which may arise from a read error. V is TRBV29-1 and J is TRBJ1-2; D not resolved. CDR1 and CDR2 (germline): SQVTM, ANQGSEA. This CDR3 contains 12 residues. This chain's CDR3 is CSVQEGGYGYTF. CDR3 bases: TGCAGCGTTCAAGAGGGAGGCTATGGCTACACCTTC.

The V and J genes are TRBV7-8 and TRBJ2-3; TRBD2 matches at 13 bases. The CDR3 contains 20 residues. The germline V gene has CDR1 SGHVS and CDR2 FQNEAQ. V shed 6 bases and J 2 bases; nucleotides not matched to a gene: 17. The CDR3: CASSYRTSGSSFSLTDTQYF. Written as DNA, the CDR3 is TGTGCCAGCAGTTACCGGACTAGCGGGAGCTCTTTTTCACTCACAGATACGCAGTATTTT.

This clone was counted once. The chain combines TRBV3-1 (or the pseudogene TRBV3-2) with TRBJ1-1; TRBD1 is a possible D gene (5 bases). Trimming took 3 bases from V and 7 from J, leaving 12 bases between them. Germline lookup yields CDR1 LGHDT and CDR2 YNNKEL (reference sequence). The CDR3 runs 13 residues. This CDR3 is CASSQAGLGEAFF. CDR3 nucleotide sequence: TGTGCCAGCAGCCAGGCAGGGTTAGGTGAAGCTTTCTTT.

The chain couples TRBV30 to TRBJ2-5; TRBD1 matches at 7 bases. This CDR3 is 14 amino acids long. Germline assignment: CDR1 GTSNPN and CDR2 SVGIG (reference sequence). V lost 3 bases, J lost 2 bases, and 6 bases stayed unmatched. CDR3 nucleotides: TGTGCCTGGAGGAAGTCGGGACAGCAAGAGACCCAGTACTTC. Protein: CAWRKSGQQETQYF.

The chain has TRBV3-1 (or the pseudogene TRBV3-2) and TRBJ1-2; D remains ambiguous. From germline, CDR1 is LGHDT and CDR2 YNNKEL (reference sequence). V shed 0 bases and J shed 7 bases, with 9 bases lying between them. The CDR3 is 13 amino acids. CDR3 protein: CASSQDPVSGYTF. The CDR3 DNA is TGTGCCAGCAGCCAAGATCCAGTGAGTGGCTACACCTTC.

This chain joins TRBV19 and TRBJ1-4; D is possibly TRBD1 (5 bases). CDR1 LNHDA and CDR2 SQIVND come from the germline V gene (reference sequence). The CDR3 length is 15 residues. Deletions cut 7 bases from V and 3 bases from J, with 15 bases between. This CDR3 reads CASTGGAGANEKLFF. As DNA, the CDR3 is TGTGCCAGTACTGGAGGGGCCGGGGCTAATGAAAAACTGTTTTTT.

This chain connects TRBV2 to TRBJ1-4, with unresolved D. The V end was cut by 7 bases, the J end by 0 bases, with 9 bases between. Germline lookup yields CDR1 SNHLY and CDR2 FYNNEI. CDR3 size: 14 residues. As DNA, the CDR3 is TGTGCCAGCACCTTACAAGCAACTAATGAAAAACTGTTTTTT. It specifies CASTLQATNEKLFF.

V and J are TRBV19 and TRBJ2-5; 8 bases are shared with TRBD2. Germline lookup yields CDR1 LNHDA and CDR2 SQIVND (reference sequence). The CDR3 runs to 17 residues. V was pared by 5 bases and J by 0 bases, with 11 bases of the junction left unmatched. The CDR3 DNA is TGTGCCAGTAGTGCCTTACCGGGACTAGGAAACCAAGAGACCCAGTACTTC. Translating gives CASSALPGLGNQETQYF.

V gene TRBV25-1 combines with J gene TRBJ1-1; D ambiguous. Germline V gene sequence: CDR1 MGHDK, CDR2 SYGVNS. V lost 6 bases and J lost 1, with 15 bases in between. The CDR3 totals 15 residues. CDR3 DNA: TGTGCCAGCAGCGCCGTAACGGCAGCGAACACTGAAGCTTTCTTT. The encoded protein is CASSAVTAANTEAFF.

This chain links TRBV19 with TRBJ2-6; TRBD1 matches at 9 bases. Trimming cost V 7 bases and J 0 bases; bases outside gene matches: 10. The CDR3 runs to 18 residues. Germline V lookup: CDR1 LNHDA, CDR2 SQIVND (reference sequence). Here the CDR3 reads CASTIRDRALSGANVLTF. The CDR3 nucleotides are TGTGCCAGTACCATCCGGGACAGGGCCCTCTCTGGGGCCAACGTCCTGACTTTC.

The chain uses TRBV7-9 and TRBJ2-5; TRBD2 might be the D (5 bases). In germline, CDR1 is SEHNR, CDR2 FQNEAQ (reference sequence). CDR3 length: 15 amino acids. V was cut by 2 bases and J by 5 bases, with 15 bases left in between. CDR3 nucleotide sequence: TGTGCCAGCAGCTTATTGGGTACGGGCGGGGAGACCCAGTACTTC. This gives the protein CASSLLGTGGETQYF. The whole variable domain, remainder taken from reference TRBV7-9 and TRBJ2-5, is DTGVSQNPRHKITKRGQNVTFRCDPISEHNRLYWYRQTLGQGPEFLTYFQNEAQLEKSRLLSDRFSAERPKGSFSTLEIQRTEQGDSAMYLCASSLLGTGGETQYFGPGTRLLVL.